This is a list of T cell receptor beta chains from one sample in a study of T cells of healthy individuals. From the 5' RACE reads, TCRdb called clonotypes with MiXCR, one entry per CDR3 protein. The sample comprises about 57,000 distinct CDR3 sequences, about 16% of which are singletons, and roughly 4.7% rests with the top ten. The receptors stem from a human donor in good health. Both conserved end residues are part of each CDR3. The D gene is left open where the match is weak. Size tells how often a clone was seen (once, few, many) or the class of an expanded clone, and some rows leave it out.

TRBV20-1	-	many	TRBJ1-2	TGCAGTGCTGGAAAGACAGGCGTCGTGAGTAGTGACACCTTC	CSAGKTGVVSSDTF
TRBV5-1	TRBD1	-	TRBJ1-5	TGCGCCAGCAGCTTATCCGCGACAGGGCTGGGCAATCAGCCCCAGCATTTT	CASSLSATGLGNQPQHF
TRBV27	-	many	TRBJ2-1	TGTGCCAGCAGTTATAAGGGGGCCTACAATGAGCAGTTCTTC	CASSYKGAYNEQFF
TRBV5-1	-	few	TRBJ2-1	TGCGCCAGCAGCTCCGAGCACAGGGCGGACAATGAGCAGTTCTTC	CASSSEHRADNEQFF
TRBV29-1	TRBD1	many	TRBJ2-7	TGCAGCGTTGAAGACCCCGGGACAGAATTACCCTACGAGCAGTACTTC	CSVEDPGTELPYEQYF
TRBV27	-	many	TRBJ1-1	TGTGCCAGCAGTATCACGACAGGGAACACTGAAGCTTTCTTT	CASSITTGNTEAFF
TRBV6-1	TRBD2	many	TRBJ2-3	TGTGCCAGCAGTGAACATAGCGGGGGAACAGATACGCAGTATTTT	CASSEHSGGTDTQYF
TRBV27	-	many	TRBJ2-3	TGTGCCAGCTCCCGGCCCCCACTAGTCCCTGGCCCAGATACGCAGTATTTT	CASSRPPLVPGPDTQYF
TRBV7-6	-	-	TRBJ2-3	TGTGCCAGCAGCCCCAGGGGCGGGGCGGGCACAGATACGCAGTATTTT	CASSPRGGAGTDTQYF
TRBV2	-	-	TRBJ2-7	TGTGCCAGCCATTTAGAGGGAGTTAACTCCTACGAGCAGTACTTC	CASHLEGVNSYEQYF
TRBV6-4	-	few	TRBJ2-1	TGTGCCAGCAGTGACTTCCCGGGACGGGATGAGCAGTTCTTC	CASSDFPGRDEQFF
TRBV20-1	TRBD1	few	TRBJ1-2	TGCAGTGCCAAGGACAGGGGCTATGGCTACACCTTC	CSAKDRGYGYTF
TRBV10-2	TRBD1	few	TRBJ2-3	TGCGCCATCAAGGGACAGGGAGAAGCAGATACGCAGTATTTT	CAIKGQGEADTQYF
TRBV23-1	-	many	TRBJ1-4	TGCGCCAGCAGTCAGTACGACAGGCTTGCAACTAATGAAAAACTGTTTTTT	CASSQYDRLATNEKLFF
TRBV11-1	-	-	TRBJ2-7	TGTGCCAGCAGCCGCCGGAGGCCGCCCTACGAGCAGTACTTC	CASSRRRPPYEQYF
TRBV24-1	TRBD1	many	TRBJ1-4	TGTGCCACCAGTGACTCGGGGACAGGGTCTGAAAAACTGTTTTTT	CATSDSGTGSEKLFF
TRBV4-1	-	many	TRBJ2-1	TGCGCCAGCAGCCTAGGAAATGTAGCGAGGTACAATGAGCAGTTCTTC	CASSLGNVARYNEQFF
TRBV3-1	-	many	TRBJ2-5	TGTGCCAGCAGCCCCTGGGAGGTCGGGGACCAGTACTTC	CASSPWEVGDQYF
TRBV6-5	-	few	TRBJ2-1	TGTGCCAGCAGTTACGGCCAGACCAATGAGCAGTTCTTC	CASSYGQTNEQFF
TRBV6-5	TRBD2	-	TRBJ2-1	TGTGCCAGCAGCCGGACTAGCGTGAATGAGCAGTTCTTC	CASSRTSVNEQFF
TRBV4-3	-	many	TRBJ2-5	TGCGCCAGCAGCAGGGTACTCCAAGAGACCCAGTACTTC	CASSRVLQETQYF
TRBV2	-	-	TRBJ1-1	TGTGCCAGCAGGAAGGGCAGGGGAGGGTACACTGAAGCTTTCTTT	CASRKGRGGYTEAFF
TRBV12-3/TRBV12-4	TRBD1	-	TRBJ1-2	TGTGCCAGCAGAACGGGACAGGGGGCCTTTGGCTACACCTTC	CASRTGQGAFGYTF
TRBV7-2	-	many	TRBJ2-7	TGTGCCAGCAGCTTAGTGTACGAGCAGTACTTC	CASSLVYEQYF
TRBV10-3	TRBD1	few	TRBJ1-2	TGTGCCATCAGTGTGGCCGGGACAGGGCGAGCTAACTATGGCTACACCTTC	CAISVAGTGRANYGYTF
TRBV4-1	-	many	TRBJ2-2	TGCGCCAGCAGCCAAGGGGCAGGAGCGAACACCGGGGAGCTGTTTTTT	CASSQGAGANTGELFF
TRBV7-8	-	many	TRBJ2-1	TGTGCCAGCAGATTAGATAATGAGCAGTTCTTC	CASRLDNEQFF
TRBV20-1	TRBD2	-	TRBJ2-3	TGCAGTGCCCAAGCTAGCGGTAGCACAGATACGCAGTATTTT	CSAQASGSTDTQYF
TRBV19	TRBD1	-	TRBJ1-2	TGTGCCAGTAATTTCGGGACAGGGATCGGCTACACCTTC	CASNFGTGIGYTF
TRBV3-1	TRBD1	few	TRBJ2-5	TGTGCCAGCAGCCAAGATTATGGGACAGGCGGTGAGACCCAGTACTTC	CASSQDYGTGGETQYF
TRBV6-2/TRBV6-3	TRBD2	-	TRBJ2-1	TGTGCCAGCAGTTACCCGACTAGCGGGAGGGAAAGCTCCTACAATGAGCAGTTCTTC	CASSYPTSGRESSYNEQFF
TRBV10-3	-	-	TRBJ2-3	TGTGCCATCAGCCAAGACTACACTAGCACAGATACGCAGTATTTT	CAISQDYTSTDTQYF
TRBV15	TRBD1	-	TRBJ2-7	TGTGTCACCAGCAGGGACAGGGCCACCTACGAGCAGTACTTC	CVTSRDRATYEQYF
TRBV6-2/TRBV6-3	TRBD2	-	TRBJ2-5	TGTGCCAGCAGCGAATCCCCAACAAGAGCGGGGGAAGAGACCCAGTACTTC	CASSESPTRAGEETQYF
TRBV25-1	-	many	TRBJ2-7	TGTGCCAGCAACTCCGCGCCAGGGTTACTTCACTTC	CASNSAPGLLHF
TRBV20-1	TRBD2	few	TRBJ2-3	TGCAGTGCTAGAGATCGCTCGGGAGGGAGCACAGATACGCAGTATTTT	CSARDRSGGSTDTQYF
TRBV7-9	-	-	TRBJ1-1	TGTGCCAGCAGCTTAATCGGGGGGCTGAACACTGAAGCTTTCTTT	CASSLIGGLNTEAFF
TRBV7-2	TRBD2	many	TRBJ2-1	TGTGCCAGCAGCTTAGACCTAGCGGGGGGGTACAATGAGCAGTTCTTC	CASSLDLAGGYNEQFF
TRBV7-2	-	many	TRBJ2-5	TGTGCCAGCAGCTTCCCACCCCGAGAGACCCAGTACTTC	CASSFPPRETQYF
TRBV24-1	TRBD1	-	TRBJ2-1	TGTGCCATGGGACAGGGGGTCGCTCGGGGCGAGCAGTTCTTC	CAMGQGVARGEQFF
TRBV2	-	many	TRBJ1-2	TGTGCCAGCAGTGAGCTCTTGGCAGTCTCTAACTATGGCTACACCTTC	CASSELLAVSNYGYTF
TRBV3-1	-	-	TRBJ2-2	TGTGCCAGCAGCCTTGGGGTAACCGGGGAGCTGTTTTTT	CASSLGVTGELFF
TRBV20-1	-	few	TRBJ2-1	TGCAGTGCTAGAAGGAGGTTTGAGTTCTTC	CSARRRFEFF
TRBV19	-	many	TRBJ2-5	TGTGCCAGTAGAGCGTCGGGAAGGGAGACCCAGTACTTC	CASRASGRETQYF
TRBV6-5	-	few	TRBJ2-2	TGTGCCAGCAGTAGACAGGCAGGAACCGGGGAGCTGTTTTTT	CASSRQAGTGELFF
TRBV7-9	TRBD2	many	TRBJ2-1	TGTGCCAGCAGCTTAACTAGCGGACCCTACAATGAGCAGTTCTTC	CASSLTSGPYNEQFF
TRBV27	-	-	TRBJ2-7	TGTGCCAGCAGTACACAGAGCTCCTACGAGCAGTACTTC	CASSTQSSYEQYF
TRBV28	TRBD2	few	TRBJ2-1	TGTGCCAGCAGTTCCCGGAAAGCGGGGGCCCTCTTCTACAATGAGCAGTTCTTC	CASSSRKAGALFYNEQFF
TRBV30	-	-	TRBJ2-5	TGTGCCTGGAGCCCCTCGTCCCAACAAGAGACCCAGTACTTC	CAWSPSSQQETQYF
TRBV9	TRBD2	once	TRBJ2-1	TGTGCCAGCAGCGTAGCGGGTGGACTAGCGAATGAGCAGTTCTTC	CASSVAGGLANEQFF
TRBV7-8	-	-	TRBJ2-5	TGTGCCAGCAGCTTAGCGAAGGGGGGATCGGAGACCCAGTACTTC	CASSLAKGGSETQYF
TRBV20-1	-	many	TRBJ2-5	TGCAGTGCCCGAAGCCAGGAGCGTCAAGAGACCCAGTACTTC	CSARSQERQETQYF
TRBV5-1	-	-	TRBJ2-5	TGCGCCAGCAGTACGACAGAGTACCAAGAGACCCAGTACTTC	CASSTTEYQETQYF
TRBV4-1	-	many	TRBJ2-7	TGCGCCAGCAGCCAGCCGGCGTCAGGGGACTACGAGCAGTACTTC	CASSQPASGDYEQYF